Given below is one T cell receptor (beta chain) in context. Its specificity is not known. The PCR made use of 60 Vbeta and 13 Jbeta primers. Only in-frame clones appear in the TCRdb table, and some are missing; sequencing was by immunoSEQ multiplex PCR. This sample's table reports about 64,000 clones. The source of the sample is a study of cytomegalovirus exposure and HLA in healthy donors. Findings and caveats of the study: A later analysis showed that HLA-associated TCR beta chains had undergone more clonal expansion than equally common others. Three chains linked to CMV were shown in vitro to be specific for CMV antigens.

The V gene's germline CDR1 is SNHLY and CDR2 FYNNEI. V lost 6 bases to trimming and J lost 1 base; unmatched junction nucleotides: 5. CDR3 size: 15 residues. The source is a woman aged 18-29 years in good health and CMV-seronegative. Sequencing was done on a sample of PBMCs. The J gene is TRBJ2-2, the V gene TRBV2; 7 positions match TRBD2. As DNA, the CDR3 is TGTGCCAGCAGGAAGTCTAGCGGGAACACCGGGGAGCTGTTTTTT. Amino acids: CASRKSSGNTGELFF.